These T cell receptor beta chains were read from a single sample in a study of T cells in Graves' hyperthyroidism and ophthalmopathy. TCRdb redid the calling of the multiplex PCR reads with MiXCR, one entry per CDR3 protein. The sample carries around 300,000 distinct CDR3 sequences, over 20% recorded once. The sample consisted of blood. The receptors stem from a young man with Graves' ophthalmopathy. The CDR3 runs from the conserved cysteine through the conserved F or W. D genes are given only for firm matches. Clone size is shown for a subset of rows, as once, few, many or a class of expanded clone.

j_gene: TRBJ2-1
d_gene: .
abundance: many
v_gene: TRBV11-3
CDR3nt: TGTGCCAGCAGCCACGCCAATGAGCAGTTCTTC
CDR3aa: CASSHANEQFF

j_gene: TRBJ2-1
d_gene: .
abundance: .
v_gene: TRBV2
CDR3nt: TGTGCCAGCACCCCGAGGGGGGGGGCCTACAATGAGCAGTTCTTC
CDR3aa: CASTPRGGAYNEQFF

j_gene: TRBJ1-1
d_gene: .
abundance: few
v_gene: TRBV19
CDR3nt: TGTGCCAGTAGTATAGATCCGTACACGATGAACACTGAAGCTTTCTTT
CDR3aa: CASSIDPYTMNTEAFF

j_gene: TRBJ2-7
d_gene: .
abundance: .
v_gene: TRBV6-1
CDR3nt: TGTGCCAGCAGGGACAGCGGGATCTACGAGCAGTACTTC
CDR3aa: CASRDSGIYEQYF

j_gene: TRBJ2-6
d_gene: .
abundance: .
v_gene: TRBV2
CDR3nt: TGTGCCAGCAAACTCCAGGGAGCTGGGGCCAACGTCCTGACTTTC
CDR3aa: CASKLQGAGANVLTF

j_gene: TRBJ2-7
d_gene: .
abundance: few
v_gene: TRBV3-1
CDR3nt: TGTGCCAGCAGCCAAGATGGCGAGCAGTACTTC
CDR3aa: CASSQDGEQYF

j_gene: TRBJ1-2
d_gene: .
abundance: few
v_gene: TRBV16
CDR3nt: TGTGCCAGCAGCCCGTCCTCGGGAGGCTATGGCTACACCTTC
CDR3aa: CASSPSSGGYGYTF

j_gene: TRBJ1-1
d_gene: TRBD1
abundance: many
v_gene: TRBV20-1
CDR3nt: TGCAGTGCTATCGACAGGGATACTGAAGCTTTCTTT
CDR3aa: CSAIDRDTEAFF

j_gene: TRBJ1-1
d_gene: TRBD1
abundance: many
v_gene: TRBV7-3
CDR3nt: TGTGCCAGCAGCGAGGACAGGGGGTCATCGGCTTTCTTT
CDR3aa: CASSEDRGSSAFF

j_gene: TRBJ2-1
d_gene: TRBD1
abundance: .
v_gene: TRBV2
CDR3nt: TGTGCCACCAGTGAAACACCGGGACAGGGTTATGAGCAGTTCTTC
CDR3aa: CATSETPGQGYEQFF

j_gene: TRBJ2-3
d_gene: TRBD2
abundance: .
v_gene: TRBV14
CDR3nt: TGTGCCAGCAGCCCCCGAGGGGGGAGCGGGAGGACAGATACGCAGTATTTT
CDR3aa: CASSPRGGSGRTDTQYF

j_gene: TRBJ2-1
d_gene: TRBD1
abundance: many
v_gene: TRBV5-5
CDR3nt: TGTGCCAGCAGCTGGACAGGGGCCAACAATGAGCAGTTCTTC
CDR3aa: CASSWTGANNEQFF

j_gene: TRBJ2-2
d_gene: TRBD1
abundance: .
v_gene: TRBV14
CDR3nt: TGTGCCAGCAGCCAAGGTGGGACAGGGAACACCGGGGAGCTGTTTTTT
CDR3aa: CASSQGGTGNTGELFF

j_gene: TRBJ1-1
d_gene: .
abundance: .
v_gene: TRBV14
CDR3nt: TGTGCCAGCAGCCCCCAAGGAGGGGTTTTGTTCGGGAACACTGAAGCTTTCTTT
CDR3aa: CASSPQGGVLFGNTEAFF

j_gene: TRBJ1-1
d_gene: TRBD1
abundance: many
v_gene: TRBV6-2/TRBV6-3
CDR3nt: TGTGCCAGCAGAGAACCAGGGGGGGGGGGTATGAACACTGAAGCTTTCTTT
CDR3aa: CASREPGGGGMNTEAFF

j_gene: TRBJ1-1
d_gene: .
abundance: .
v_gene: TRBV3-1
CDR3nt: TGTGCCAGCAGCCAAGAACTTGAAGCTTTCTTT
CDR3aa: CASSQELEAFF

j_gene: TRBJ2-1
d_gene: .
abundance: many
v_gene: TRBV2
CDR3nt: TGTGCCAGCAGTCCGCGAGGGGAGAACAATGAGCAGTTCTTC
CDR3aa: CASSPRGENNEQFF

j_gene: TRBJ2-1
d_gene: TRBD2
abundance: .
v_gene: TRBV6-1
CDR3nt: TGTGCCAGCAGTGCCGCTAGCGGGCCTGGGGAGCAGTTCTTC
CDR3aa: CASSAASGPGEQFF

j_gene: TRBJ1-4
d_gene: TRBD1
abundance: .
v_gene: TRBV28
CDR3nt: TGTGCCAGCAGGGCCCAGGGGGCTCGCGAAAAACTGTTTTTT
CDR3aa: CASRAQGAREKLFF

j_gene: TRBJ2-7
d_gene: TRBD1
abundance: .
v_gene: TRBV7-2
CDR3nt: TGTGCCAGCAGCACCGACAGGGTCTACGAGCAGTACTTC
CDR3aa: CASSTDRVYEQYF

j_gene: TRBJ2-3
d_gene: .
abundance: .
v_gene: TRBV19
CDR3nt: TGTGCCAGTAGCGAGACAGCCCGCACAGATACGCAGTATTTT
CDR3aa: CASSETARTDTQYF

j_gene: TRBJ2-1
d_gene: .
abundance: many
v_gene: TRBV12-3/TRBV12-4
CDR3nt: TGTGCCAGCAGTTTTACACAGGGCGATGAGCAGTTCTTC
CDR3aa: CASSFTQGDEQFF

j_gene: TRBJ2-1
d_gene: .
abundance: .
v_gene: TRBV3-1
CDR3nt: TGTGCCAGCAGCCAAGAATACTGGGCAGGTAACGGTGAGCAGTTCTTC
CDR3aa: CASSQEYWAGNGEQFF

j_gene: TRBJ2-7
d_gene: TRBD2
abundance: .
v_gene: TRBV29-1
CDR3nt: TGCAGCGTTGAACTAGCGGGGGAGGACTCCTACGAGCAGTACTTC
CDR3aa: CSVELAGEDSYEQYF

j_gene: TRBJ2-3
d_gene: .
abundance: many
v_gene: TRBV27
CDR3nt: TGTGCCAGCAGTTTAGGCAGAGGAAGAGATACGCAGTATTTT
CDR3aa: CASSLGRGRDTQYF

j_gene: TRBJ1-1
d_gene: .
abundance: many
v_gene: TRBV5-1
CDR3nt: TGCGCCAGCAGCCCGGACTCTTTCCTAGAAGCTTTCTTT
CDR3aa: CASSPDSFLEAFF

j_gene: TRBJ2-2
d_gene: .
abundance: many
v_gene: TRBV7-8
CDR3nt: TGTGCCAGCAGCCCCCAAGTGAACACCGGGGAGCTGTTTTTT
CDR3aa: CASSPQVNTGELFF

j_gene: TRBJ2-5
d_gene: TRBD1
abundance: .
v_gene: TRBV20-1
CDR3nt: TGCAGTGCTAGACCTGGGACAGGGAATAGGGAGACCCAGTACTTC
CDR3aa: CSARPGTGNRETQYF

j_gene: TRBJ1-6
d_gene: .
abundance: few
v_gene: TRBV6-1
CDR3nt: TGTGCCAGCAGTCCCCGGGGGCCCTATAATTCACCCCTCCACTTT
CDR3aa: CASSPRGPYNSPLHF

j_gene: TRBJ2-1
d_gene: .
abundance: .
v_gene: TRBV24-1
CDR3nt: TGTGCCACCAGTCTCGGGAACAATGAGCAGTTCTTC
CDR3aa: CATSLGNNEQFF

j_gene: TRBJ2-2
d_gene: .
abundance: .
v_gene: TRBV6-1
CDR3nt: TGTGCCAGCAGCAGGGAGGTGTCATACACCGGGGAGCTGTTTTTT
CDR3aa: CASSREVSYTGELFF

j_gene: TRBJ1-3
d_gene: TRBD1
abundance: .
v_gene: TRBV4-1
CDR3nt: TGCACCAGCAGTCGAGATACAGGGACAGACTCTGGAAACACCATATATTTT
CDR3aa: CTSSRDTGTDSGNTIYF